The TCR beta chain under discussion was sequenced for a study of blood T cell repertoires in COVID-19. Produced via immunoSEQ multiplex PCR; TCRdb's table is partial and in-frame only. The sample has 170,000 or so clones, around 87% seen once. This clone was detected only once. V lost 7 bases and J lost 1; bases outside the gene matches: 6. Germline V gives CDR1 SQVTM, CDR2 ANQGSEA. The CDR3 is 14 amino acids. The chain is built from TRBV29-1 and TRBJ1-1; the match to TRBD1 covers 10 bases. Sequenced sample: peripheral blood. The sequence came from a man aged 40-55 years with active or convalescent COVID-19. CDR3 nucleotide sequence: TGCAGCGCCGGGGGACAGGGGAGGAACACTGAAGCTTTCTTT. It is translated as CSAGGQGRNTEAFF. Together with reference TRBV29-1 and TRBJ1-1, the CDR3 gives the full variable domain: SAVISQKPSRDICQRGTSLTIQCQVDSQVTMMFWYRQQPGQSLTLIATANQGSEATYESGFVIDKFPISRPNLTFSTLTVSNMSPEDSSIYLCSAGGQGRNTEAFFGQGTRLTVV.